This TCR beta chain was sequenced in a study of blood T cells in healthy people across ages (dated by TCRdb to 2015 to 2017). Some background on the complete study: In model experiments, template switching captured about one uniquely barcoded TCR beta cDNA molecule for every two T cells. To track age-related changes in TCR beta repertoire diversity, the study relied on deep sequencing normalized with unique cDNA molecular identifiers. Donors were grouped into four age groups: young (average roughly 15 years), middle-aged (roughly 38), aged (over 55) and long-lived (approximately 75). To avoid experimental bias, donors of different ages were randomly spread across the sequencing lanes. Two additional independent replicas of 1 million unique cDNA reads from the same blood draw were analyzed for two donors (one aged 18 to 29 and one aged 80 or older). Overall study outcomes, separate from this receptor: Observed TCR beta diversity per million T cells fell roughly linearly with age, and a significant reduction was already apparent by age about 38. Compared with the aged group, the long-lived group had more naive CD4+ T cells, fewer expanded clones and increased TCR diversity, a pattern suggesting age selection. A strong correlation was found between observed TCR beta diversity and the percentage of naive T cells measured by flow cytometry. Because profiling used bulk unsorted PBMCs, naive and antigen-experienced compartments could not be compared conclusively. Estimates of total diversity from one million sequenced T cells were regarded as lower bounds and underestimates. Donor CMV infection status was unknown, potentially confounding age-related changes in expanded clonotypes.

As regards this clonotype: Its antigen has not been determined. No base qualities exist here, and no much larger clone lies one base off it.

The approximately 39 donors, aged about 6 to 95 years, were systemically healthy Caucasian individuals from Russia. Each donor gave ten milliliters of peripheral blood, drawn into EDTA-treated Vacutainer tubes. Ficoll-Paque density-gradient centrifugation was used to isolate PBMCs, with at least 6 million per sample. Total RNA, at least 5.5 micrograms per sample, was extracted from PBMCs with Trizol reagent. The percentages of naive CD45RAhigh/CD27high T cells were determined by flow cytometry on a PBMC aliquot from every donor. Library construction relied on 5' RACE. Sequencing used an Illumina HiSeq 2500. The second PCR ran for about 7 to 11 cycles and used a J-beta primer mix along with a sample-barcoded 5' primer. Each TCR beta cDNA molecule received a unique molecular identifier from a template-switch 5' adaptor carrying 12 random nucleotides. At least 2.5 million CDR3-containing paired-end reads were obtained from each sample. First-strand cDNA was synthesized from all RNA with the Mint cDNA synthesis kit, primed by a TRBC-specific oligonucleotide. All cDNA was treated with uracil-DNA glycosylase and then went through a first 18-cycle PCR with the universal primers M1SS and BC2_uni_R. In the paper's pipeline: For normalization, 1 million high-quality reads, each with a distinct molecular identifier, were randomly selected from each sample. Reads with shared molecular identifiers were discarded instead of being binned into consensus sequences. MiTCR, set to a Q25 quality threshold and the strictest error-elimination algorithm, was used for CDR3 identification, clonotype clustering and error correction. A nonparametric unseen species model using Euler transformation provided a lower-bound estimate of total TCR beta diversity. TCRdb reprocessed the public reads (quality trimming at Q25 with fastp, clone calling with MiXCR) and kept in-frame beta chains. Rows matching on CDR3 protein sequence are summarized as one entry with the most common DNA and genes. TCRdb assigned the V and J calls; the authors' analysis was not used. The sample contains 660,000 or so distinct CDR3 sequences, 45% to 65% of them found a single time. 35% to 40% of the sample is taken by the ten largest.

V was cut back by 0 bases and J by 0 bases, leaving a gap of 9 bases between them. The germline V gene provides CDR1 SGHRS and CDR2 YFSETQ. The CDR3 starts with the cysteine, ends with the phenylalanine, and has 16 residues. The CDR3 DNA has 48 bases and is translated from base 1. This receptor was taken from a man aged 55 to 70 in good health. The V and J genes are TRBV5-1 and TRBJ2-2, with no confident D gene call. Specimen: blood. At the DNA level, the sequence is TGCGCCAGCAGCTTGGCGCTTACAGCGAACACCGGGGAGCTGTTTTTT. It translates as CASSLALTANTGELFF.